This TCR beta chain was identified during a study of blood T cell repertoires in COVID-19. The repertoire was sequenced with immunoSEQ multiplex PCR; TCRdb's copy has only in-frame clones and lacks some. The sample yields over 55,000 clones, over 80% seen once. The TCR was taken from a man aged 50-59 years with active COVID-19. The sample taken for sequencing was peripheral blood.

CDR3 amino acids: CSVLIPGNEAFF. The CDR3 DNA reads as TGCAGCGTCCTCATCCCGGGGAATGAAGCTTTCTTT. The chain combines TRBV29-1 with TRBJ1-1; D is unresolved. There are 12 residues in the CDR3. V lost 6 bases, J lost 7 bases, and 15 bases lay in between. Per germline, CDR1 SQVTM and CDR2 ANQGSEA.